The clone carrying this T cell receptor beta chain was counted once. The entry originates in a study of cytomegalovirus exposure and HLA in healthy donors. V shed 2 bases, J shed 2 bases, and the junction held 9 bases outside the gene matches. The germline V gene encodes CDR1 SGHTA and CDR2 FQGNSA. This CDR3 region has 17 residues. The PCR employed 60 Vbeta primers together with 13 Jbeta primers. Sequencing was performed with immunoSEQ multiplex PCR; in TCRdb, only in-frame clones are kept and a portion is missing. The sample has fewer than 85,000 clones, approximately 80% seen once; the top ten hold about 3.5%.

The TCR sequence derives from a man aged 35-49 years in good health and CMV-seronegative. Sequencing was carried out using PBMCs. V usage is TRBV7-2 and J usage is TRBJ2-1; 7 bases match TRBD2. In DNA, the CDR3 is TGTGCCAGCAGCTTAATACGCGGGACTACCGCCTACAATGAGCAGTTCTTC. Its translation: CASSLIRGTTAYNEQFF.